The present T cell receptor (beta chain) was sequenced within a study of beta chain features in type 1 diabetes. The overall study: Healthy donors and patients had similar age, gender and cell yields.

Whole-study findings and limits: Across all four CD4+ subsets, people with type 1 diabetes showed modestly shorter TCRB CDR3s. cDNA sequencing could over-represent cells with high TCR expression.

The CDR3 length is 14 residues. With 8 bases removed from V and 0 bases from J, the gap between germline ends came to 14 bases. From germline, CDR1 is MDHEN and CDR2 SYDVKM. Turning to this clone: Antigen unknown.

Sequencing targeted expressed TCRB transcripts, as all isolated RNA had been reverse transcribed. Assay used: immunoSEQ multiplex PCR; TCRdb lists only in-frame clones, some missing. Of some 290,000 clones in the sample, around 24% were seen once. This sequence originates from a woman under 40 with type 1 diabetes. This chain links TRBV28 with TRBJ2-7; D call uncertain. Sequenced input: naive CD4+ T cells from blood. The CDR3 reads CASGLQDSSYEQYF. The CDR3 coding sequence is TGTGCCAGCGGGTTGCAGGATAGCTCCTACGAGCAGTACTTC.